The rows below give T cell receptor beta chains drawn from one sample of a study of graft-versus-host responses after intestinal transplantation. Which antigens these TCRs recognize remains unknown. The repertoire was sequenced with immunoSEQ multiplex PCR; TCRdb's copy has only in-frame clones and lacks some. The table records about 94,000 clones, around 90% of them present only once. The sample consisted of unstimulated CD8+ T cells sorted from spleen or lymph node cells, taken before intestinal transplant. Source of these receptors: a human donor who received an intestinal transplant. The conserved cysteine and the conserved F or W are not part of the CDR3 here. A D gene is named only where the DNA matches it firmly. Size is stated for part of the rows, as once, few or many counts, or as a class when the clone is expanded.

V: TRBV5-1; size: .; D: .; J: TRBJ2-1; CDR3: ASSLRGNDEQF
V: TRBV28; size: .; D: .; J: TRBJ2-3; CDR3: ASSLGERFTDTQY
V: TRBV28; size: .; D: .; J: TRBJ2-1; CDR3: ASMAGSYNEQF
V: TRBV27; size: .; D: TRBD1; J: TRBJ2-5; CDR3: ASSISKRDRETQY
V: TRBV28; size: .; D: TRBD2; J: TRBJ2-3; CDR3: ASSGKKILWEGGVTDTQY
V: TRBV6-5; size: .; D: .; J: TRBJ2-4; CDR3: ASSYSGRGSGDIQY
V: TRBV28; size: .; D: .; J: TRBJ2-1; CDR3: ASSSGSSSYNEQF
V: TRBV7-3; size: .; D: TRBD2; J: TRBJ2-5; CDR3: ASSLTGTSSETQY
V: TRBV19; size: .; D: TRBD1; J: TRBJ2-1; CDR3: ASRTSGTGVDEQF
V: TRBV21-1; size: once; D: .; J: TRBJ1-6; CDR3: ASSKDGGQGVRGNSPLH
V: TRBV2; size: .; D: TRBD1; J: TRBJ2-3; CDR3: ASRGQGKTDTQY
V: TRBV7-9; size: .; D: .; J: TRBJ2-7; CDR3: ASSSYQGPYEQY
V: TRBV28; size: .; D: .; J: TRBJ2-1; CDR3: ASISSASSYNEQF
V: TRBV6-1; size: few; D: TRBD1; J: TRBJ1-1; CDR3: ASSEEGATTEAF
V: TRBV11-1; size: .; D: TRBD1; J: TRBJ2-7; CDR3: ASSLMGQGQYEQY
V: TRBV7-8; size: .; D: .; J: TRBJ2-7; CDR3: ASGGGPLYEQY
V: TRBV5-4; size: .; D: TRBD2; J: TRBJ2-7; CDR3: ASRLGGTGNEQY
V: TRBV30; size: .; D: .; J: TRBJ2-7; CDR3: AWSPTPGFEQY
V: TRBV7-3; size: once; D: TRBD1; J: TRBJ2-5; CDR3: ASSVTGGGETQY
V: TRBV29-1; size: .; D: TRBD1; J: TRBJ1-1; CDR3: SVARDRGRLTEAF
V: TRBV5-4; size: .; D: TRBD2; J: TRBJ2-5; CDR3: ASSLELAGETQY
V: TRBV10-1; size: .; D: .; J: TRBJ2-1; CDR3: ASSARSPRDEQF
V: TRBV2; size: .; D: .; J: TRBJ2-1; CDR3: ASSEWLALYNEQF
V: TRBV11-2; size: .; D: .; J: TRBJ1-2; CDR3: ASSPPSRGNYGYT
V: TRBV30; size: .; D: .; J: TRBJ2-1; CDR3: AWSLDNEQF
V: TRBV4-1; size: .; D: .; J: TRBJ2-3; CDR3: ASSQVGGGTFEDTQY
V: TRBV12-5; size: .; D: .; J: TRBJ2-5; CDR3: ASGLYLGRETQY
V: TRBV6-5; size: .; D: .; J: TRBJ1-4; CDR3: ASSVKGNEKLF
V: TRBV27; size: .; D: TRBD1; J: TRBJ2-2; CDR3: ASSTRDREYANTGELF
V: TRBV11-2; size: once; D: TRBD2; J: TRBJ2-5; CDR3: ASSFLAGYSETQY
V: TRBV2; size: .; D: TRBD2; J: TRBJ2-1; CDR3: ASNGLAGGPYNEQF